Listed here are 19 T cell receptor beta chains from one sample, sequenced in a study of T cell responses to AZD1222 COVID-19 vaccine. Libraries were prepared by immunoSEQ multiplex PCR; TCRdb keeps only in-frame clonotypes and omits some of them. The table lists about 120,000 clones, roughly nine tenths of them singletons. The material was peripheral blood, obtained on day 0 of AZD1222 vaccination. The receptors stem from an adult in good health.

This chain connects TRBV7-9 to TRBJ1-5; a weak D match, TRBD1 (6 bases). Trimming pared 0 bases from V and 9 bases from J, leaving 15 bases between. This CDR3 spans 15 amino acids. The germline gives CDR1 SEHNR, CDR2 FQNEAQ (reference sequence). CDR3 protein: CASSLAGTPIWPQHF. CDR3 nucleotide sequence: TGTGCCAGCAGCTTAGCCGGGACACCCATTTGGCCCCAGCATTTT.

The table lists this clone with a count of one. The CDR3 loop reads CASRETATGNTIYF. For the CDR3, the DNA is TGTGCCAGCAGGGAAACAGCCACTGGAAACACCATATATTTT. This chain uses TRBV2 with TRBJ1-3; D is undetermined. Germline assignment: CDR1 SNHLY and CDR2 FYNNEI. The CDR3 is 14 amino acids. V was clipped by 6 bases and J by 2 bases, with 11 bases between them.

This chain links TRBV7-2 with TRBJ1-2; 8 bases line up with TRBD1. The CDR3 spans 16 residues. J lost 5 bases, V lost 1 base, and 9 bases had no gene match. CDR1 SGHTA and CDR2 FQGNSA come from the germline V gene. The CDR3 reads CASSLGTGFGIYGYTF. CDR3 nucleotides: TGTGCCAGCAGCTTAGGGACAGGGTTCGGAATTTATGGCTACACCTTC.

The rearrangement links TRBV30 to TRBJ1-5, with a tentative D call TRBD1 (5 bases). Germline V gene sequence: CDR1 GTSNPN, CDR2 SVGIG (reference sequence). The CDR3 has 14 amino acids. V was shortened by 0 bases and J by 7 bases, with 13 bases between the two germline ends. CDR3 bases: TGTGCCTGGAGTGTACAAGGGGTTGGGCAGCCCCAGCATTTT. Residues: CAWSVQGVGQPQHF.

This chain uses TRBV19 with TRBJ2-2; D unclear. The germline gives CDR1 LNHDA, CDR2 SQIVND (reference sequence). The CDR3 contains 16 residues. Trimming took off 1 base at V and 0 bases at J, with 9 bases between the two ends. As DNA, the CDR3 is TGTGCCAGTAGTATAGTCCGCGGATCGAACACCGGGGAGCTGTTTTTT. Translation: CASSIVRGSNTGELFF.

The chain links TRBV5-1 to TRBJ1-2; 7 positions agree with TRBD1. The V segment lost 2 bases and the J segment 10 bases; nucleotides outside the gene matches: 11. Germline V gives CDR1 SGHRS, CDR2 YFSETQ. The CDR3 contains 14 residues. The CDR3 here is CASSFSMTGLDYTF. CDR3 sequence (DNA): TGCGCCAGCAGCTTTTCTATGACAGGGCTCGACTACACCTTC.

This chain uses TRBV12-5 with TRBJ1-1; D gene unclear. Germline CDR1 and CDR2: LGHNT and FRNRAP. V was cut by 2 bases and J by 3 bases, with 7 bases left in between. The CDR3 totals 13 residues. The CDR3 region is CASGLPPHTEAFF. The CDR3 DNA follows: TGTGCTAGTGGTTTGCCACCCCACACTGAAGCTTTCTTT.

The CDR3 reads CASSSRLAGGSDTQYF. The CDR3 nucleotides read TGTGCCAGCAGTTCCCGACTAGCGGGAGGTTCAGATACGCAGTATTTT. The rearrangement uses TRBV27 and TRBJ2-3; TRBD2 matches 13 bases. This CDR3 has 16 amino acids. V shed 4 bases and J 4 bases; nucleotides not matched to a gene: 5. Germline V gene sequence: CDR1 MNHEY, CDR2 SMNVEV (reference sequence).

This chain links TRBV19 with TRBJ2-1; TRBD2 agrees at 9 bases. J lost 3 bases, V lost 5 bases, and 5 bases had no gene match. Per the germline V gene, CDR1 is LNHDA and CDR2 is SQIVND (reference sequence). CDR3 size: 15 residues. CDR3 amino acids: CASSALAGNYNEQFF. The CDR3 bases are TGTGCCAGTAGTGCACTAGCGGGCAACTACAATGAGCAGTTCTTC.

The rearrangement joins TRBV5-7 to TRBJ2-3, with 9 bases fitting TRBD2. TRBV5-7 is filed as an ORF, its function uncertain. V was clipped by 10 bases and J by 5 bases; unmatched bases: 14. This CDR3 region has 15 residues. This CDR3 is CAAWRGLASKDTQYF. The CDR3 DNA follows: TGTGCCGCCTGGAGGGGACTAGCCTCCAAAGATACGCAGTATTTT.

This chain uses TRBV24-1 with TRBJ1-2; D might be TRBD1 (5 bases). Looked up from germline, CDR1 is KGHDR and CDR2 is SFDVKD. Trimming took 4 bases from V and 4 from J, leaving 12 bases between them. The CDR3 length is 14 residues. The CDR3 reads CATSDQTVSYGYTF. As DNA, the CDR3 is TGTGCCACCAGTGACCAGACAGTCTCCTATGGCTACACCTTC.

The J gene is TRBJ1-3, the V gene TRBV18; possibly TRBD1 for D (5 bases). Germline V gene data show CDR1 as KGHSH and CDR2 as LQKENI. This CDR3 contains 17 residues. V was pared by 3 bases and J by 0 bases, with 15 bases between. CDR3 sequence reads: CASSPRSRDDSGNTIYF. As DNA, the CDR3 is TGTGCCAGCTCACCGAGGAGTCGGGACGACTCTGGAAACACCATATATTTT.

CDR3 sequence reads: CASRREPQGGTEAFF. The CDR3 coding sequence is TGTGCCAGCAGAAGGGAGCCTCAGGGGGGGACTGAAGCTTTCTTT. V gene TRBV2 combines with J gene TRBJ1-1, with 7 bases aligning to TRBD1. The CDR3 is 15 amino acids. Germline-derived CDR1 and CDR2 are SNHLY and FYNNEI. The junction had 12 bases not matched to a gene; V was cut back by 6 bases and J by 5 bases.

The V gene is TRBV15, the J gene TRBJ1-2; D is perhaps TRBD1 (6 bases). Per germline, CDR1 LNHNV and CDR2 YYDKDF (reference sequence). V lost 2 bases and J 5 bases, leaving 24 bases between the germline ends. The CDR3 is 18 amino acids. The CDR3 is CATSRSWQTGTLGYGYTF. CDR3 in DNA: TGTGCCACCAGCAGATCCTGGCAGACAGGAACCCTTGGGTATGGCTACACCTTC.

The V and J genes are TRBV6-5 and TRBJ1-2, with 8 bases lining up with TRBD1. The CDR3 has 15 residues. The V gene's germline CDR1 is MNHEY and CDR2 SVGAGI. J was trimmed by 2 bases and V by 6 bases; bases with no gene match: 8. The CDR3 protein is CASRDRASPNYGYTF. CDR3 nucleotides: TGTGCCAGCAGGGACAGGGCTTCCCCAAACTATGGCTACACCTTC.

The DNA for the CDR3 is TGTGCCACCAGCCCGGACGGGAAGAACACTGAAGCTTTCTTT. Protein: CATSPDGKNTEAFF. This chain connects TRBV15 to TRBJ1-1; D gene uncertain. CDR3 length: 14 residues. Germline lookup yields CDR1 LNHNV and CDR2 YYDKDF (reference sequence). Between the trimmed V and J ends, which lost 5 bases and 1 base, there was a span of 11 bases.

The chain carries TRBV11-2 and TRBJ2-1, with TRBD2 matching over 7 bases. With V trimmed by 0 bases and J by 0 bases, 8 bases remained unmatched. Germline V lookup: CDR1 SGHAT, CDR2 FQNNGV. CDR3 length equals 18 residues. Written as DNA, the CDR3 is TGTGCCAGCAGCTTAGATGGGAGGCGGGAGAGCTCCTACAATGAGCAGTTCTTC. Encoded protein: CASSLDGRRESSYNEQFF. The full variable domain, completed using reference TRBV11-2 and TRBJ2-1, is EAGVAQSPRYKIIEKRQSVAFWCNPISGHATLYWYQQILGQGPKLLIQFQNNGVVDDSQLPKDRFSAERLKGVDSTLKIQPAKLEDSAVYLCASSLDGRRESSYNEQFFGPGTRLTVL.

The J gene is TRBJ2-1, the V gene TRBV5-1; no clear D. The CDR3 sequence is 12 residues long. From germline, CDR1 is SGHRS and CDR2 YFSETQ. The ends were cut back, 2 bases at V and 9 bases at J, with 9 bases in the middle. The CDR3 loop is CASSFFSAEQFF. In nucleotides, the CDR3 is TGCGCCAGCAGCTTTTTTTCAGCTGAGCAGTTCTTC.

The rearrangement joins TRBV28 to TRBJ1-2; D ambiguous. CDR3 length: 13 amino acids. Between the trimmed V and J ends, which lost 5 bases and 2 bases, there was a span of 9 bases. Germline V gene data show CDR1 as MDHEN and CDR2 as SYDVKM. CDR3 protein: CASSPPGNYGYTF. DNA for the CDR3: TGTGCCAGCAGTCCCCCGGGAAACTATGGCTACACCTTC.